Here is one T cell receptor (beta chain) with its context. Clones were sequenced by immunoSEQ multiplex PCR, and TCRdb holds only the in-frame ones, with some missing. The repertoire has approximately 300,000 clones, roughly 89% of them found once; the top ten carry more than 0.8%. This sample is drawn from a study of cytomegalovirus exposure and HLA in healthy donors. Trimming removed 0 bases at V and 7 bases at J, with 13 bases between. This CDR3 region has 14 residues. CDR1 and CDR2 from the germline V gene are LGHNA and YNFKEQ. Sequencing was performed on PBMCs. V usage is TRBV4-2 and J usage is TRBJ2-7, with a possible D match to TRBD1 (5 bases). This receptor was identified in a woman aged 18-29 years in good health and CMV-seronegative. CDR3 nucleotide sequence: TGTGCCAGCAGCCAAGAATTGCTGGGGCGGGAGCAGTACTTC. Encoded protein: CASSQELLGREQYF.